These 22 T cell receptor beta chains were all obtained from the same sample, sequenced in a study of human T cells and chemical hapten exposure. Individual cDNA molecules in this library carried unique molecular identifiers. TCRdb re-analysed the reads in MiXCR, keeping a single row per CDR3 protein. The sample yields more than 100,000 distinct CDR3 sequences, 8% to 9.5% seen once. Total RNA extraction was carried out from unfractionated whole blood. Sequencing used whole blood. Every receptor here comes from a human donor in good health. Some clones in this sample may be carry-over from other donors' samples.

This clonotype was picked up many times. The chain links TRBV4-2 to TRBJ1-1; D is possibly TRBD1 (5 bases). The CDR3 is 16 residues long. The V end lost 1 base, the J end lost 1 base, and 13 bases lay between the germline ends. Germline loops: CDR1 LGHNA, CDR2 YNFKEQ. CDR3 residues: CASSQGIGTGNTEAFF. CDR3 coding DNA: TGTGCCAGCAGCCAAGGAATTGGGACGGGGAACACTGAAGCTTTCTTT.

This clonotype showed up many times. The chain carries TRBV12-3 or TRBV12-4 and TRBJ2-6; D is tentatively TRBD1 or TRBD2 (5 bases each). V was cut by 6 bases and J by 4 bases, with 22 bases left in between. CDR3 length: 18 residues. In DNA, the CDR3 is TGTGCCAGCAGGCCTCGGGGCAGGGCCCAGCAAGGGGCCAACGTCCTGACTTTC. As protein: CASRPRGRAQQGANVLTF.

This clonotype was observed a few times. The chain recombines TRBV19 with TRBJ1-1, with D uncertain. CDR3 length: 12 residues. CDR1 and CDR2 (germline): LNHDA, SQIVND (reference sequence). The ends were cut back, 5 bases at V and 7 bases at J, with 11 bases in the middle. CDR3: CASSPRRGEAFF. The CDR3, as DNA: TGTGCCAGTAGTCCTCGGCGGGGTGAAGCTTTCTTT.

The chain carries TRBV20-1 and TRBJ2-1; maybe TRBD2 (5 bases). Germline-derived CDR1 and CDR2 are DFQATT and SNEGSKA (reference sequence). V was clipped by 6 bases and J by 2 bases, with 11 bases between them. This CDR3 spans 13 amino acids. CDR3 in amino acids: CSAIGLAYNEQFF. DNA for the CDR3: TGCAGTGCCATTGGACTGGCCTACAATGAGCAGTTCTTC.

The table lists this clonotype with many counts. The chain uses TRBV10-3 and TRBJ2-1, with TRBD1 matching over 7 bases. V trimming: 7 bases; J trimming: 0 bases; junction bases outside the gene matches: 3. Per germline, CDR1 ENHRY and CDR2 SYGVKD. This CDR3 is built from 14 residues. The CDR3 here is CAITGQASYNEQFF. As DNA, the CDR3 is TGTGCCATCACCGGACAGGCCTCCTACAATGAGCAGTTCTTC.

This clonotype was observed a few times. The rearrangement uses TRBV6-1 and TRBJ2-3, with D possibly being TRBD1 (5 bases). The CDR3 loop spans 17 amino acids. V was trimmed by 2 bases and J by 0 bases, leaving 15 bases between them. Per the germline V gene, CDR1 is MNHNS and CDR2 is SASEGT. CDR3 protein: CASSERAQGRSTDTQYF. DNA of the CDR3: TGTGCCAGCAGTGAAAGAGCGCAGGGCAGGAGCACAGATACGCAGTATTTT.

This clonotype has just a few counts. The J gene is TRBJ1-3, the V gene TRBV9, with a weak D call TRBD1 (5 bases). Trimming removed 0 bases at V and 1 base at J, with 32 bases between. There are 23 residues in the CDR3. Germline V gives CDR1 SGDLS, CDR2 YYNGEE. CDR3 residues: CASSVGIRGVFFRIPDSGNTIYF. The CDR3 DNA follows: TGTGCCAGCAGCGTAGGTATAAGGGGCGTGTTCTTTCGGATCCCGGATTCTGGAAACACCATATATTTT.

Ten or more counts support this clonotype. Written as DNA, the CDR3 is TGTGCCAGCAGTAGGCTAAAATCCGGGGGCACAGATACGCAGTATTTT. Amino acids: CASSRLKSGGTDTQYF. V is TRBV6-2 or TRBV6-3 and J is TRBJ2-3; D may be TRBD2 (5 bases). The CDR3 spans 16 residues. The germline V and J ends were trimmed by 5 bases and 1 base, with 16 bases remaining between them. The germline gives CDR1 MNHEY, CDR2 SVGEGT.

The chain joins TRBV7-8 to TRBJ2-1; possibly TRBD1 or TRBD2 for D (7 bases each). With 1 base removed from V and 9 bases from J, the gap between germline ends came to 16 bases. The CDR3 contains 15 residues. The germline gives CDR1 SGHVS, CDR2 FQNEAQ. The CDR3 DNA sequence: TGTGCCAGCAGCTTAGACCAGGGGGGGAAAGGTGAGCAGTTCTTC. Translation: CASSLDQGGKGEQFF.

This sequence joins TRBV4-3 and TRBJ1-1, with D possibly matching TRBD1 (6 bases). The CDR3 totals 18 residues. V lost 1 base, J lost 0 bases, and 18 bases lay in between. Germline V gene data show CDR1 as LGHNA and CDR2 as YSLEER. Written as DNA, the CDR3 is TGCGCCAGCAGCCAAGGATGGGGGGCGAAGGGGATGAACACTGAAGCTTTCTTT. Translating gives CASSQGWGAKGMNTEAFF.

This clonotype was detected a few times. V and J are TRBV7-6 and TRBJ2-2; 9 nucleotides match TRBD2. This CDR3 has 16 amino acids. V dropped 7 bases and J dropped 4; count of bases not matched to a gene: 10. Germline lookup yields CDR1 SGHVS and CDR2 FNYEAQ. CDR3 region: CASKLGASGATGELFF. The CDR3 coding sequence is TGTGCCAGCAAACTAGGAGCTAGCGGGGCCACCGGGGAGCTGTTTTTT.

This clonotype was counted between two and nine times. The V call is TRBV12-3 or TRBV12-4, the J call TRBJ2-2; 11 bases are shared with TRBD2. This CDR3 has 16 amino acids. V was pared by 6 bases and J by 4 bases, with 7 bases of the junction left unmatched. The CDR3: CASSPIAGGVTGELFF. In DNA, the CDR3 is TGTGCCAGCAGCCCCATAGCGGGAGGGGTCACCGGGGAGCTGTTTTTT.

This clonotype was seen more than once but under ten times. The chain links TRBV7-8 to TRBJ2-5; D is possibly TRBD2 (5 bases). V was clipped by 2 bases and J by 1 base, with 14 bases between them. The CDR3 is made up of 16 amino acids. Per the germline V gene, CDR1 is SGHVS and CDR2 is FQNEAQ. CDR3 amino acids: CASSLRLATLQETQYF. For the CDR3, the DNA is TGTGCCAGCAGCTTACGTCTAGCCACACTCCAAGAGACCCAGTACTTC. The full variable domain, its missing parts supplied by reference TRBV7-8 and TRBJ2-5, is GAGVSQSPRYKVAKRGQDVALRCDPISGHVSLFWYQQALGQGPEFLTYFQNEAQLDKSGLPSDRFFAERPEGSVSTLKIQRTQQEDSAVYLCASSLRLATLQETQYFGPGTRLLVL.

There are many counts of this clonotype. The rearrangement links TRBV7-3 to TRBJ2-3; 13 bases fit TRBD2. With 4 bases clipped from V and 2 bases from J, the junction kept 3 bases outside the gene matches. The CDR3 spans 16 residues. CDR1 and CDR2 from the germline V gene are SGHTA and FQGTGA. This chain's CDR3 is CASSSGTSGATDTQYF. In nucleotides, the CDR3 is TGTGCCAGCAGCTCCGGGACTAGCGGGGCCACAGATACGCAGTATTTT.

This clonotype was counted only a few times. The chain uses TRBV15 and TRBJ1-5, with D hard to call. This CDR3 is 16 amino acids long. The germline V gene has CDR1 LNHNV and CDR2 YYDKDF (reference sequence). Trimming stripped 0 bases from V and 0 bases from J, with 9 bases between. CDR3 bases: TGTGCCACCAGCAGAGATTCCGGCCCTAGCAATCAGCCCCAGCATTTT. This gives the protein CATSRDSGPSNQPQHF.

V gene TRBV4-3 combines with J gene TRBJ2-5, with TRBD2 identical over 8 bases. V was pared by 0 bases and J by 9 bases, with 9 bases of the junction left unmatched. The CDR3 covers 15 residues. Germline assignment: CDR1 LGHNA and CDR2 YSLEER. Written as DNA, the CDR3 is TGCGCCAGCAGCCAAGACACCGGGACTAGTTTCCCCCAGTACTTC. It yields the protein CASSQDTGTSFPQYF.

The chain uses TRBV11-3 and TRBJ2-2; no clear D gene. The CDR3 contains 13 residues. V lost 2 bases, J lost 5 bases, and 6 bases lay in between. Germline V gene data show CDR1 as SGHNT and CDR2 as YENEEA. CDR3 DNA: TGTGCCAGCAGCTTAAGGGTAACCGGGGAGCTGTTTTTT. The encoded protein is CASSLRVTGELFF.

The sample holds many counts of this clonotype. The CDR3 here is CASSSHLPMDTEAFF. CDR3 nucleotide sequence: TGCGCCAGCAGCTCCCACCTTCCCATGGACACTGAAGCTTTCTTT. V is TRBV5-1 and J is TRBJ1-1; D is uncertain. V lost 3 bases and J 3 bases, leaving 15 bases between the germline ends. Germline V CDR1 and CDR2: SGHRS, YFSETQ. This CDR3 region has 15 residues.

This clonotype has only a few counts. This chain links TRBV25-1 with TRBJ2-5, with 9 bases aligning to TRBD1. The V gene end was trimmed by 5 bases and the J gene end by 3 bases; junction bases not matched to a gene: 10. This CDR3 is 16 amino acids long. Germline V gene data show CDR1 as MGHDK and CDR2 as SYGVNS. In nucleotides, the CDR3 is TGTGCCAGCAGTCTGCAGATTGACAGGGGGAAAGAGACCCAGTACTTC. It translates to CASSLQIDRGKETQYF.

The J gene is TRBJ2-5, the V gene TRBV10-1; D ambiguous. The CDR3 sequence is 14 residues long. Germline CDR1 reads WNHNN; CDR2 reads SYGVQD (reference sequence). V dropped 0 bases and J dropped 2 bases, with 7 bases sitting between them. CDR3 in amino acids: CASSESTAQETQYF. CDR3 DNA sequence: TGCGCCAGCAGTGAGTCAACTGCACAAGAGACCCAGTACTTC.

This clonotype showed up many times. V and J are TRBV7-9 and TRBJ1-5, with 7 bases fitting TRBD1. Germline V gene lookup returns CDR1 SEHNR and CDR2 FQNEAQ (reference sequence). Trimming at V came to 5 bases and at J to 6 bases, leaving 13 bases not matched to a gene. This CDR3 has 16 amino acids. The CDR3 spells CASSPTQQGIAQPQHF. CDR3 in DNA: TGTGCCAGCAGCCCTACACAACAGGGGATTGCTCAGCCCCAGCATTTT. Drawing the rest from reference TRBV7-9 and TRBJ1-5, the complete variable domain is DTGVSQNPRHKITKRGQNVTFRCDPISEHNRLYWYRQTLGQGPEFLTYFQNEAQLEKSRLLSDRFSAERPKGSFSTLEIQRTEQGDSAMYLCASSPTQQGIAQPQHFGDGTRLSIL.

With respect to this clonotype: Compared with germline, one end of the junction differs, possibly owing to a read error. This sequence joins TRBV3-1 and TRBJ1-1; tentatively, D is TRBD1 (5 bases). Per the germline V gene, CDR1 is LGHDT and CDR2 is YNNKEL (reference sequence). The CDR3 runs 11 residues. The CDR3 loop reads CASRGLNEDFF. CDR3 DNA: TGTGCCAGCAGGGGACTGAATGAAGATTTCTTT.